This T cell receptor beta chain was identified in a study of T cell repertoires in cytomegalovirus infection (dated by TCRdb to the late 2010s). Study-level background: Donor HLA type was relevant to the analysis, as public TCR beta signatures indicated carriage of CMV infection together with the matching HLA type.

Overall results and qualifications from the work: Cumulative frequency of public TCR beta family members discriminated carriers of CMV infection plus the relevant HLA type in this cohort and an independent approximately 350-donor cohort. In the ex vivo response, HLA-C-restricted CMV-specific TCR beta clonotypes were dominant, and in two of eight donors the single most frequent clonotype came from this HLA-C-restricted group.

From a lookup of the germline V gene, CDR1 and CDR2 are MGHRA and YSYEKL. After removal of 1 base from V and 7 bases from J, the junction retains 12 bases not matched to a gene. The CDR3 has 16 amino acids, counting the end cysteine and phenylalanine. The retained sequence is limited to the CDR3, 48 bases, with the frame set at the first base. In this sample, this clonotype turned up many times. What antigen it recognizes has not been identified. No clone much larger than this one lies a single base away; base qualities are absent. Instrument on record: Illumina HiSeq 1500. TCRdb took the public reads, trimmed them with fastp at Q25, ran MiXCR for clone calling and kept in-frame beta chains. Every distinct CDR3 protein forms one entry, paired with its most common genes and DNA. In this sample the table shows 150,000 to 160,000 distinct CDR3 sequences, around 20% of which occur a single time. Roughly 9.8% of the sample goes to the ten largest clones.

The chain was built from TRBV4-1 and TRBJ1-1; the junction holds 7 bases that match TRBD1. The clonotype was recovered from a human donor in good health (CMV status not recorded). Some clones in this sample may be carry-over from other donors' samples. Sequences were obtained from PBMCs. The DNA reads TGCGCCAGCAGCCAAGTCCCCACGACAGGGTTTAATGAAGCTTTCTTT. This encodes CASSQVPTTGFNEAFF.